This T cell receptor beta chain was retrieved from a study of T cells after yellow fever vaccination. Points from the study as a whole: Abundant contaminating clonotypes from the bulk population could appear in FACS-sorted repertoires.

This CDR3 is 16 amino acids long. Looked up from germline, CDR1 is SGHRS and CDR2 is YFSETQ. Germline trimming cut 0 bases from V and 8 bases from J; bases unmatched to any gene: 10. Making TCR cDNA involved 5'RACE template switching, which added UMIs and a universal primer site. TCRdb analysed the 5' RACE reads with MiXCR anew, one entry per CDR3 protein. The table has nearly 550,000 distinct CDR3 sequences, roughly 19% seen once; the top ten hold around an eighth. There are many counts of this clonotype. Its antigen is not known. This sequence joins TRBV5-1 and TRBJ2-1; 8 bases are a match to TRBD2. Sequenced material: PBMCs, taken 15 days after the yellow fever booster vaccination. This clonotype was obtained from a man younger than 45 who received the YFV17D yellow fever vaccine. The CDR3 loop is CASSLVFGTSADEQFF. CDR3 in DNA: TGCGCCAGCAGCTTGGTGTTTGGGACTAGTGCCGATGAGCAGTTCTTC.